The clone carrying this TCR beta chain occurred many times. Individual cDNA molecules each received unique molecular identifiers attached to them. One entry per CDR3 protein, called by TCRdb with MiXCR from the 5' RACE reads. The data show approximately 69,000 distinct CDR3 sequences, approximately 10% seen once. This sample was included in a study of early T cells in non-severe SARS-CoV-2 infection. The CDR3 consists of 13 residues. Trimming shortened V by 2 bases and J by 1 base, and 8 bases separated the two germline ends. CDR1 and CDR2 from the germline V gene are SQVTM and ANQGSEA. The source of this sequence is an adult who was a healthcare worker with PCR-confirmed SARS-CoV-2 infection or an uninfected control (not recorded which). The sample taken for sequencing was whole blood. The rearrangement uses TRBV29-1 and TRBJ1-1, with D uncertain. Here the CDR3 reads CSVELRRNTEAFF. The CDR3 coding sequence is TGCAGCGTTGAACTGCGACGGAACACTGAAGCTTTCTTT.